This T cell receptor (beta chain) was sequenced for a study of T-cell reconstitution after alpha-beta-depleted transplantation in children. During its preparation, the TCRbeta library received unique molecular identifiers. MiXCR was run by TCRdb on the PCR reads, yielding one entry per CDR3 protein. The sample shows about 980,000 distinct CDR3 sequences, about 30% of them seen only once. V gave up 4 bases and J gave up 9 bases, with 10 bases separating them. The CDR3 is 12 residues long. The germline gives CDR1 SGHRS, CDR2 YFSETQ. Concerning this clonotype: Its antigen is as yet unknown.

Study findings and constraints: In patients about two months after transplant, alpha-beta T cells reportedly arose from several hundred expanded graft clones. At the one-year point after transplant, T-cell counts and TCRbeta diversity were found to come mostly from T cells that had been newly produced.

The source is a boy under two years old who had a stem cell transplant for SCID, so the T cells may come from the graft donor. The material was PBMCs, mostly from graft donor cells, obtained 360 days after TCRalphabeta/CD19-depleted stem cell transplant. The chain uses TRBV5-1 and TRBJ2-2; unclear D gene. CDR3 region: CASSPDHRELFF. Here the CDR3 DNA reads TGCGCCAGCAGCCCGGACCACCGGGAGCTGTTTTTT.